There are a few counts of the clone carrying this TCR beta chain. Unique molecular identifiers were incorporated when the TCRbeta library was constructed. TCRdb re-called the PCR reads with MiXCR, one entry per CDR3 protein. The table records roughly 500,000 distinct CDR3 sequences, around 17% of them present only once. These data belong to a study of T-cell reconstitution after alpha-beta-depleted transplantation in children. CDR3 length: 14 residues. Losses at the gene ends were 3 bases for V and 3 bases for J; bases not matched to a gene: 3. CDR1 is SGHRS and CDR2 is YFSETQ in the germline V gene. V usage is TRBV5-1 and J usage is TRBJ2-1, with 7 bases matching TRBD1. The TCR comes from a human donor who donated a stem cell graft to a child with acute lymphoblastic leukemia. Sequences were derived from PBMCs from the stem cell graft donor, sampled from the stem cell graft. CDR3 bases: TGCGCCAGCAGCTGGGACAGCAACTACAATGAGCAGTTCTTC. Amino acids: CASSWDSNYNEQFF.